This TCR beta chain was retrieved from a study of OX40 agonist ivuxolimab in advanced cancers. Repertoires were generated with immunoSEQ multiplex PCR, while TCRdb's copy carries only in-frame clones and drops some. This table holds about 73,000 clones, 65% to 90% found once. CDR3 length equals 15 residues. CDR1 SGHRS and CDR2 YFSETQ come from the germline V gene. J lost 0 bases, V lost 3 bases, and 6 bases had no gene match. The TCR originated in an adult with an advanced solid tumor such as melanoma, head and neck, liver or kidney cancer. The rearrangement links TRBV5-1 to TRBJ2-7, with 7 bases identical to TRBD2. The sample consisted of CD4+ or CD8+ T cells sorted from blood, taken in a trial of the OX40 agonist ivuxolimab. Here the CDR3 DNA reads TGCGCCAGCAGCTCCCTAGCGGTAAGCTCCTACGAGCAGTACTTC. Translating it yields CASSSLAVSSYEQYF.